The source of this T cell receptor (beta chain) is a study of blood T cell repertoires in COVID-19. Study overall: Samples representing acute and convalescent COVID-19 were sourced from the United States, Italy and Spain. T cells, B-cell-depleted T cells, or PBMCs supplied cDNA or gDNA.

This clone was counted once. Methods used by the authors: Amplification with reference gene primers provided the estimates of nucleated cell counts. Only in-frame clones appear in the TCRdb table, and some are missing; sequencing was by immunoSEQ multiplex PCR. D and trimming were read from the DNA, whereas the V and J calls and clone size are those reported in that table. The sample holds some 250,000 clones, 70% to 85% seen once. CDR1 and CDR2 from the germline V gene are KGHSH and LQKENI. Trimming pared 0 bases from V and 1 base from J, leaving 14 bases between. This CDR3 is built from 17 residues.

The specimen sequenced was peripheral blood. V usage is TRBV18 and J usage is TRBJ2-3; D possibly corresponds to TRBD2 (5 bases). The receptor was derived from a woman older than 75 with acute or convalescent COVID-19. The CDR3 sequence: CASSPPNKDGGTDTQYF. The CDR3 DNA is TGTGCCAGCTCACCACCGAACAAGGACGGGGGCACAGATACGCAGTATTTT.